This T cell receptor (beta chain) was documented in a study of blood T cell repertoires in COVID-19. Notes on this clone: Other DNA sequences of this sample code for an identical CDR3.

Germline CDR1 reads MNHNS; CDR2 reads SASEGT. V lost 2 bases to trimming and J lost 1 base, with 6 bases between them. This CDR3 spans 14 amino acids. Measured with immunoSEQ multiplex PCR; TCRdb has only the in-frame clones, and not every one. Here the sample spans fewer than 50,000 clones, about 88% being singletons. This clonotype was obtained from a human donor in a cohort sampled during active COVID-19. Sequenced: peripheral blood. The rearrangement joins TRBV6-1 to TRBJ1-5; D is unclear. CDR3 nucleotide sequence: TGTGCCAGCAGTGAATCGGGGAGCAATCAGCCCCAGCATTTT. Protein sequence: CASSESGSNQPQHF.